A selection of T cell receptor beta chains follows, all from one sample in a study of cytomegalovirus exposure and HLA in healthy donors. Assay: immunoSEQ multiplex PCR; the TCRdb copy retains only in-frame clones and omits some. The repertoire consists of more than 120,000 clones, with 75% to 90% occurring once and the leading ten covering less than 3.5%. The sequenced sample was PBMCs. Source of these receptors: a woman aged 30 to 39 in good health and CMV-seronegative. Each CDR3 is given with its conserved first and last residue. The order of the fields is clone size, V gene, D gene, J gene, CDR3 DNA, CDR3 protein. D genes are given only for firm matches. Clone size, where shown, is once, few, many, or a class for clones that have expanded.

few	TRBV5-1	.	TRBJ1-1	TGCGCCAGCAGCTTGGCAGCGGGGACGGCAGACTCCGAAGCTTTCTTT	CASSLAAGTADSEAFF
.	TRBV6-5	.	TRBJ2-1	TGTGCCAGCAGCCGATCCGAGGTTCGGGATGAGCAGTTCTTC	CASSRSEVRDEQFF
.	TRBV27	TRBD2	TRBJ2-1	TGTGCCAGCAGTACGGAGTGGGCCCGAGCGGGAGAGGAGCAGTTCTTC	CASSTEWARAGEEQFF
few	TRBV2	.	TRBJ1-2	TGTGCCAGCAGTGTCCAGGGTACTTGGGGCTACACCTTC	CASSVQGTWGYTF
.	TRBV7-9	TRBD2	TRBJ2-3	TGTGCCAGCAGCCACCGCCGTTCTAGCGGGGGATCCGGAGATACGCAGTATTTT	CASSHRRSSGGSGDTQYF
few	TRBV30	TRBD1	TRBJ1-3	TGTGCCTGGAACAGGGACAGTGGAAACACCATATATTTT	CAWNRDSGNTIYF
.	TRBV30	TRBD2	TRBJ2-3	TGTGCATTAACACCGGGACTAAGCACAGATACGCAGTATTTT	CALTPGLSTDTQYF
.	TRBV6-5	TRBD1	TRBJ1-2	TGTGCCAGCAGTTACTCGCGGGACAGGGGGTCTGGCTACACCTTC	CASSYSRDRGSGYTF
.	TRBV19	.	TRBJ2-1	TGTGCCAGTAGCCCCCTCCGGGTCTCCAATGAGCAGTTCTTC	CASSPLRVSNEQFF
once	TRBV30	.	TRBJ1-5	TGTGCCTGGAGTCTACAGGGTAATCAGCCCCAGCATTTT	CAWSLQGNQPQHF
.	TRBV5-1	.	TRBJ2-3	TGCGCCAGCAGCCTCTCAGATACGCAGTATTTT	CASSLSDTQYF
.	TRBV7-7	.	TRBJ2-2	TGTGCCAGCAGCTTGGGCACGGGACAGAACACCGGGGAGCTGTTTTTT	CASSLGTGQNTGELFF
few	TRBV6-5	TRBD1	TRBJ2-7	TGTGCCAGCAGTTACGGGACAGGGCTCTCCTACGAGCAGTACTTC	CASSYGTGLSYEQYF
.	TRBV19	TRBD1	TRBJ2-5	TGTGCCAGTAGTCTGACAGGGGGCGAAGAGACCCAGTACTTC	CASSLTGGEETQYF
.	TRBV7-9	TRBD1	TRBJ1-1	TGTGCCAGCAGCGCCGGACAGGGGCCCAATCTACGTGAAGCTTTCTTT	CASSAGQGPNLREAFF
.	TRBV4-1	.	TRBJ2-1	TGCGCCAGCAGCCAAGTACCCGGGGTTATGGACAATGAGCAGTTCTTC	CASSQVPGVMDNEQFF
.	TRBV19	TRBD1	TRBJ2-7	TGTGCCAGTAGTATAGTTCCCCGGACAGGGTGCTCCTACGAGCAGTACTTC	CASSIVPRTGCSYEQYF
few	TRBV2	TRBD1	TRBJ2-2	TGTGCCAGCAGGCAGGGGGCAGCCGGGGAGCTGTTTTTT	CASRQGAAGELFF
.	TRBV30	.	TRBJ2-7	TGTGCCTGGAGTGTAACCCTCTCGGTCTACGAGCAGTACTTC	CAWSVTLSVYEQYF
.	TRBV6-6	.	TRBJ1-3	TGTGCCAGCACCCGAGAGAGCGGGATGGGGGACACCATATATTTT	CASTRESGMGDTIYF
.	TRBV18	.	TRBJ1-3	TGTGCCAGCTCACCGATAACAACGACTTTCTCTGGAAACACCATATATTTT	CASSPITTTFSGNTIYF
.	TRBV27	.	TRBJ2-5	TGTGCCAGCAGGCCATACCGGGACTGGGCGTCGGAGACCCAGTACTTC	CASRPYRDWASETQYF
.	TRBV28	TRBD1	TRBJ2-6	TGTGCCAGCTCGACTAGAGGGACAGGTGGTGGGGCCAACGTCCTGACTTTC	CASSTRGTGGGANVLTF
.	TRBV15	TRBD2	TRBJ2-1	TGTGCCACCAGGACCTCCAAAATGACTAGCGGGAGGGCAATAGGATACAATGAGCAGTTCTTC	CATRTSKMTSGRAIGYNEQFF
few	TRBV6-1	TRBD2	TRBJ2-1	TGTGCCAGCAGTGACGAACCTTTAGCGGGAGGAGATGAGCAGTTCTTC	CASSDEPLAGGDEQFF
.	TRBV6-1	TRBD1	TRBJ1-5	TGTGCCAGCAGTGAACCCCGGCCAGGGGGAGGATATAGCAATCAGCCCCAGCATTTT	CASSEPRPGGGYSNQPQHF
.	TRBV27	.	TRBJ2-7	TGTGCCAGCAGTTTCGGGCCGGAGGCCCGCGAGCAGTACTTC	CASSFGPEAREQYF
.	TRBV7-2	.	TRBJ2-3	TGTGCCAGCAGCTTTGAATCCGGGGGTACGCAGTATTTT	CASSFESGGTQYF
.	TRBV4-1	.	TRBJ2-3	TGCGCCAGCAGCCAAGAGCGGGACACAGATACGCAGTATTTT	CASSQERDTDTQYF
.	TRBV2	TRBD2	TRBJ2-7	TGTGCCAGCACGACTAGCGGTTCCTCCTACGAGCAGTACTTC	CASTTSGSSYEQYF
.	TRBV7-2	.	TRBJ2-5	TGTGCCAGCAGCTTAGTCGCGGACTTGTTAGAGACCCAGTACTTC	CASSLVADLLETQYF
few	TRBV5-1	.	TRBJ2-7	TGCGCCAGCAGCTTGTTAGCAGTTAAAACCTACGAGCAGTACTTC	CASSLLAVKTYEQYF
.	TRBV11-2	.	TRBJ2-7	TGTGCCAGCAGCCCACACCAGGGTAACGAGCAGTACTTC	CASSPHQGNEQYF
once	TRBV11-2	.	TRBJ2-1	TGTGCCAGCAGCTCCAGGTGGAGGGGTACGATGACCTACAATGAGCAGTTCTTC	CASSSRWRGTMTYNEQFF
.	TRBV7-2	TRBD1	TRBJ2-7	TGTGCCAGCAGCTCGGGGACAGTTTCCTACGAGCAGTACTTC	CASSSGTVSYEQYF
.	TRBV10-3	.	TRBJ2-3	TGTGCCATCAGTGAGGGACGGCTAGCGACTAGCACAGATACGCAGTATTTT	CAISEGRLATSTDTQYF
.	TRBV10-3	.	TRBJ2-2	TGTGCCATCAGTGAGTCGCTCGGCAGGGGCCTAACCGGGGAGCTGTTTTTT	CAISESLGRGLTGELFF
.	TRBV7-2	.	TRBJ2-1	TGTGCCAGCAGCTTAGGGGCTGAGCAGTTCTTC	CASSLGAEQFF
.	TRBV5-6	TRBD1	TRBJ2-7	TGTGCCAGCACTCACGACAGGGTTTCCTACGAGCAGTACTTC	CASTHDRVSYEQYF
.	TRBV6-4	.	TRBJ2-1	TGTGCCAGCAGTGACGCGGCGGGCCTCGGTCGCAATGAGCAGTTCTTC	CASSDAAGLGRNEQFF
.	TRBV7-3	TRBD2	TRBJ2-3	TGTGCCAGCAGCTTAACCCCCCGCGTAGCGGGGGGCACAGATACGCAGTATTTT	CASSLTPRVAGGTDTQYF
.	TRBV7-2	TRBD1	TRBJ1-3	TGTGCCAGCAGCTCTCAGGGGGCTGGAAACACCATATATTTT	CASSSQGAGNTIYF
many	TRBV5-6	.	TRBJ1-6	TGTGCCAGCAGCTTGGGGGGCCAGATCTATAGTTCACCCCTCCACTTT	CASSLGGQIYSSPLHF
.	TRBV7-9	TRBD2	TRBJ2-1	TGTGCCAGCAGCTCTTTAGCGGGGGGGAGATACAATGAGCAGTTCTTC	CASSSLAGGRYNEQFF
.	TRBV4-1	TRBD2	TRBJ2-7	TGCGCCAGCAGCCAAGATGTACTAGCGGGGAACGAGCAGTACTTC	CASSQDVLAGNEQYF